The 5 T cell receptor beta chains below all came from one sample that was sequenced in a study of cytomegalovirus exposure and HLA in healthy donors. PCR employed 60 Vbeta and 13 Jbeta primers. The protocol was immunoSEQ multiplex PCR, while the TCRdb copy is restricted to in-frame clones and leaves out a portion. Seen here are about 110,000 clones, 70% to 80% observed once, and the top ten hold 2% to 2.5%. The sequenced sample was PBMCs. These receptors were obtained from a man aged 30-40 years in good health and CMV-seronegative.

V is TRBV5-1 and J is TRBJ1-2; 7 bases map to TRBD1. This CDR3 is 15 amino acids long. The V segment lost 4 bases and the J segment 1 base; nucleotides outside the gene matches: 7. The V gene's germline CDR1 is SGHRS and CDR2 YFSETQ. In DNA, the CDR3 is TGCGCCAGCAGCCACGGGGACAGAGATAACTATGGCTACACCTTC. Its protein is CASSHGDRDNYGYTF.

The chain couples TRBV19 to TRBJ2-7; TRBD2 aligns across 7 bases. The CDR3 length is 16 residues. CDR1 and CDR2 from the germline V gene are LNHDA and SQIVND (reference sequence). V shed 5 bases and J 7 bases; nucleotides not matched to a gene: 17. In nucleotides, the CDR3 is TGTGCCAGTAGTCACAGCCCTTCGGGATTCGGGGGGGAGCAGTACTTC. Translation: CASSHSPSGFGGEQYF. Filled out from reference TRBV19 and TRBJ2-7, the complete variable domain reads DGGITQSPKYLFRKEGQNVTLSCEQNLNHDAMYWYRQDPGQGLRLIYYSQIVNDFQKGDIAEGYSVSREKKESFPLTVTSAQKNPTAFYLCASSHSPSGFGGEQYFGPGTRLTVT.

The CDR3 region has the DNA TGTGCCAGCAGTTCCGAGCGGGGGTCTGGGGCCAACGTCCTGACTTTC. It encodes CASSSERGSGANVLTF. The chain is built from TRBV6-6 and TRBJ2-6; 8 bases match TRBD2. V trimming: 4 bases; J trimming: 1 base; junction bases outside the gene matches: 3. This CDR3 is built from 16 residues. The V gene's germline CDR1 is MNHNY and CDR2 SVGAGI (reference sequence).

The chain employs TRBV30 and TRBJ2-3, with a weak D call TRBD1 (6 bases). CDR1 and CDR2 (germline): GTSNPN, SVGIG (reference sequence). This CDR3 comprises 13 residues. The V end was cut by 5 bases, the J end by 8 bases, with 17 bases between. CDR3 DNA sequence: TGTGCCTGGCTTCTCATGCGAGGGGGTACGCAGTATTTT. As protein: CAWLLMRGGTQYF.

V usage is TRBV29-1 and J usage is TRBJ2-1; 10 nucleotides agree with TRBD2. The V gene end was trimmed by 5 bases and the J gene end by 9 bases; junction bases not matched to a gene: 13. Germline V CDR1 and CDR2: SQVTM, ANQGSEA. The CDR3 loop spans 15 amino acids. CDR3 nucleotides: TGCAGCGTTCATGGGACTAGCGACGACAAGAGTGAGCAGTTCTTC. Translation gives CSVHGTSDDKSEQFF.